One sample yielded the 32 T cell receptor beta chains listed below, sequenced in a study of cytomegalovirus exposure and HLA in healthy donors (dated by TCRdb to about 2017). Libraries were prepared through the immunoSEQ multiplex PCR assay. TCRdb holds this immuneACCESS table with in-frame rearrangements only. Some clones are missing; in checked studies, unresolved V genes explain under half, and the rest has no known cause. This sample comprises 110,000 to 150,000 clones, less than 95% of them detected only once. 1.5% to 2% of the sample comes from the top ten. The sequenced material came from PBMCs. Receptor source: a man between 18 and 29 years old in good health and CMV-seropositive.

The chain couples TRBV19 to TRBJ2-2; D might be TRBD2 (5 bases). The germline gives CDR1 LNHDA, CDR2 SQIVND (reference sequence). The CDR3 runs 14 residues. V shed 3 bases and J shed 0 bases, with 5 bases lying between them. The chain's CDR3 is CASSMEANTGELFF. The CDR3 region has the DNA TGTGCCAGTAGTATGGAGGCGAACACCGGGGAGCTGTTTTTT.

This chain connects TRBV29-1 to TRBJ2-1; TRBD2 matches 7 bases. CDR1 SQVTM and CDR2 ANQGSEA come from the germline V gene. The CDR3 extends over 16 amino acids. Trimming removed 1 base from V and 4 bases from J; junction bases left unmatched: 10. The DNA of the CDR3 is TGCAGCGTTGAAGGTGGCGGGAGACTTAGTTACAATGAGCAGTTCTTC. Translating it yields CSVEGGGRLSYNEQFF.

The chain has TRBV7-9 and TRBJ2-7, with D possibly matching TRBD1 (6 bases). The V end was cut by 4 bases, the J end by 1 base, with 14 bases between. The CDR3 contains 15 residues. Per germline, CDR1 SEHNR and CDR2 FQNEAQ (reference sequence). The CDR3 loop reads CASSYWTDSSYEQYF. The CDR3 region has the DNA TGTGCCAGCAGCTATTGGACAGACTCTTCCTACGAGCAGTACTTC.

This chain joins TRBV2 and TRBJ2-2, with D tentatively TRBD2 (6 bases). The CDR3 is 15 amino acids. The V end was cut by 8 bases, the J end by 6 bases, with 19 bases between. Germline lookup yields CDR1 SNHLY and CDR2 FYNNEI. This CDR3 reads CASHSLIGGAGELFF. As DNA, the CDR3 is TGTGCCAGCCATTCTCTAATCGGAGGGGCCGGGGAGCTGTTTTTT.

The genes are TRBV7-6 and TRBJ2-7, with D uncertain. Germline V gene lookup returns CDR1 SGHVS and CDR2 FNYEAQ. Trimming removed 1 base at V and 5 bases at J, with 9 bases between. The CDR3 runs to 13 residues. The CDR3 nucleotides are TGTGCCAGCAGCTTAGAATCCCTTAACGAGCAGTACTTC. This codes for CASSLESLNEQYF.

The chain recombines TRBV7-6 with TRBJ1-2; 7 bases map to TRBD1. The CDR3 is 14 residues long. V lost 7 bases, J lost 8 bases, and 13 bases stayed unmatched. Germline CDR1 reads SGHVS; CDR2 reads FNYEAQ. The CDR3 loop is CASNPLTGELGYTF. The CDR3 DNA sequence: TGTGCCAGCAACCCACTAACAGGGGAGTTAGGCTACACCTTC.

The CDR3 spells CASSSGTSGRAPSTDTQYF. The CDR3 coding sequence is TGCGCCAGCAGCTCCGGGACTAGCGGGAGGGCCCCAAGCACAGATACGCAGTATTTT. The chain uses TRBV5-1 and TRBJ2-3, with TRBD2 matching over 16 bases. Trimming cost V 3 bases and J 0 bases; bases outside gene matches: 7. Per germline, CDR1 SGHRS and CDR2 YFSETQ. This CDR3 region has 19 residues.

V and J are TRBV2 and TRBJ2-7, with TRBD1 matching over 8 bases. There are 14 residues in the CDR3. Trimming at V came to 7 bases and at J to 5 bases, leaving 10 bases not matched to a gene. Germline V lookup: CDR1 SNHLY, CDR2 FYNNEI. This CDR3 reads CASIGDRGGDEQYF. CDR3 DNA sequence: TGTGCCAGCATTGGAGACAGGGGAGGAGACGAGCAGTACTTC.

The CDR3 coding sequence is TGTGCCAGCAGTACAACGCGGGGGGAGCGGGGCCTCTACGAGCAGTACTTC. This sequence encodes CASSTTRGERGLYEQYF. This chain joins TRBV28 and TRBJ2-7; 8 nucleotides align to TRBD2. The CDR3 runs to 17 residues. Per germline, CDR1 MDHEN and CDR2 SYDVKM. With V trimmed by 5 bases and J by 3 bases, 15 bases remained unmatched. Supplemented by reference TRBV28 and TRBJ2-7, the full variable domain reads DVKVTQSSRYLVKRTGEKVFLECVQDMDHENMFWYRQDPGLGLRLIYFSYDVKMKEKGDIPEGYSVSREKKERFSLILESASTNQTSMYLCASSTTRGERGLYEQYFGPGTRLTVT.

The table lists this clone with a count of one. The chain uses TRBV4-1 and TRBJ1-1, with unresolved D. Germline V gene sequence: CDR1 MGHRA, CDR2 YSYEKL. The V and J ends lost 4 bases and 1 base respectively, with 13 bases between them. The CDR3 extends over 15 amino acids. This CDR3 is CASSPFGVGNTEAFF. For the CDR3, the DNA is TGCGCCAGCAGCCCATTCGGAGTGGGGAACACTGAAGCTTTCTTT.

The rearrangement links TRBV7-9 to TRBJ2-3; possibly TRBD1 for D (5 bases). The ends were cut back, 5 bases at V and 0 bases at J, with 12 bases in the middle. In germline, CDR1 is SEHNR, CDR2 FQNEAQ (reference sequence). There are 15 residues in the CDR3. CDR3 sequence (DNA): TGTGCCAGCAGCCTAAAAGGGGAAAGCACAGATACGCAGTATTTT. Protein product: CASSLKGESTDTQYF. Supplemented by reference TRBV7-9 and TRBJ2-3, the full variable domain reads DTGVSQNPRHKITKRGQNVTFRCDPISEHNRLYWYRQTLGQGPEFLTYFQNEAQLEKSRLLSDRFSAERPKGSFSTLEIQRTEQGDSAMYLCASSLKGESTDTQYFGPGTRLTVL.

This sequence joins TRBV5-6 and TRBJ1-2, with D unclear. The CDR3 sequence is 14 residues long. CDR1 is SGHDT and CDR2 is YYEEEE in the germline V gene. V was trimmed by 0 bases and J by 3 bases, leaving 9 bases between them. CDR3 in amino acids: CASSLAGLDYGYTF. The CDR3, as DNA: TGTGCCAGCAGCTTGGCAGGTTTGGACTATGGCTACACCTTC. The full variable domain, its missing parts supplied by reference TRBV5-6 and TRBJ1-2, is DAGVTQSPTHLIKTRGQQVTLRCSPKSGHDTVSWYQQALGQGPQFIFQYYEEEERQRGNFPDRFSGHQFPNYSSELNVNALLLGDSALYLCASSLAGLDYGYTFGSGTRLTVV.

The chain recombines TRBV6-5 with TRBJ1-5; D not resolved. The germline CDR1 and CDR2 sequences are MNHEY and SVGAGI. Trimming pared 5 bases from V and 6 bases from J, leaving 14 bases between. CDR3 size: 14 residues. The CDR3, as DNA: TGTGCCAGCAGTACCACAGTCGGAGGTCAGCCCCAGCATTTT. Translating gives CASSTTVGGQPQHF.

The J gene is TRBJ2-7, the V gene TRBV10-3; TRBD2 agrees at 7 bases. V was clipped by 8 bases and J by 0 bases; unmatched bases: 7. This CDR3 contains 14 residues. Germline V CDR1 and CDR2: ENHRY, SYGVKD. DNA for the CDR3: TGTGCCATCGATCAGAGCGGGAACTCCTACGAGCAGTACTTC. It encodes CAIDQSGNSYEQYF.

The chain links TRBV7-9 to TRBJ1-2, with a weak D call TRBD1 (5 bases). The CDR3 has 12 amino acids. V lost 4 bases and J 8 bases, leaving 11 bases between the germline ends. The germline V gene encodes CDR1 SEHNR and CDR2 FQNEAQ (reference sequence). The CDR3 spells CASSSQGTGYTF. CDR3 bases: TGTGCCAGCAGCTCCCAGGGAACGGGCTACACCTTC.

The J gene is TRBJ2-2, the V gene TRBV28; D possibly corresponds to TRBD2 (7 bases). The CDR3 covers 14 residues. Trimming cost V 3 bases and J 8 bases, with 13 bases left between them. Germline lookup yields CDR1 MDHEN and CDR2 SYDVKM. CDR3 sequence reads: CASSLSGGRGELFF. CDR3 DNA: TGTGCCAGCAGTTTGTCGGGGGGCCGAGGGGAGCTGTTTTTT.

The chain combines TRBV19 with TRBJ1-2; 8 nucleotides line up with TRBD1. With V trimmed by 4 bases and J by 7 bases, 14 bases remained unmatched. Per germline, CDR1 LNHDA and CDR2 SQIVND (reference sequence). The CDR3 loop spans 16 amino acids. CDR3 coding DNA: TGTGCCAGTAGTACTCCGAACCTCGACAGGGGACGTGGCTACACCTTC. Its protein product is CASSTPNLDRGRGYTF.

The chain joins TRBV5-4 to TRBJ2-3; TRBD2 might be the D (6 bases). CDR3 length: 12 residues. With 4 bases removed from V and 9 bases from J, the gap between germline ends came to 12 bases. CDR1 is SGHNT, CDR2 YYREEE, per germline (reference sequence). In nucleotides, the CDR3 is TGTGCCAGCAGCCCCGGGGGATTGACGCAGTATTTT. As protein: CASSPGGLTQYF.

This clone has more than one count but fewer than ten. The chain employs TRBV29-1 and TRBJ1-5; 7 bases are a match to TRBD1. Looked up from germline, CDR1 is SQVTM and CDR2 is ANQGSEA. This CDR3 is 12 amino acids long. The V segment lost 6 bases and the J segment 7 bases; nucleotides outside the gene matches: 6. The CDR3: CSVASQGQPQHF. CDR3 in DNA: TGCAGCGTCGCCTCACAGGGGCAGCCCCAGCATTTT. Drawing the rest from reference TRBV29-1 and TRBJ1-5, the complete variable domain is SAVISQKPSRDICQRGTSLTIQCQVDSQVTMMFWYRQQPGQSLTLIATANQGSEATYESGFVIDKFPISRPNLTFSTLTVSNMSPEDSSIYLCSVASQGQPQHFGDGTRLSIL.

The chain uses TRBV28 and TRBJ2-7; TRBD1 aligns across 7 bases. The CDR3 has 14 residues. J lost 2 bases, V lost 6 bases, and 7 bases had no gene match. From germline, CDR1 is MDHEN and CDR2 SYDVKM. This CDR3 is CASRIRDRAYEQYF. The CDR3, as DNA: TGTGCCAGCAGAATCCGGGACAGAGCCTACGAGCAGTACTTC.

J is TRBJ1-1 and V is TRBV19; unclear D gene. CDR3 size: 15 residues. CDR1 is LNHDA and CDR2 is SQIVND in the germline V gene (reference sequence). V was cut by 5 bases and J by 0 bases, with 13 bases left in between. The CDR3 region is CASSLAASMNTEAFF. Here the CDR3 DNA reads TGTGCCAGTAGTCTGGCGGCTAGTATGAACACTGAAGCTTTCTTT. The whole variable domain, remainder taken from reference TRBV19 and TRBJ1-1, is DGGITQSPKYLFRKEGQNVTLSCEQNLNHDAMYWYRQDPGQGLRLIYYSQIVNDFQKGDIAEGYSVSREKKESFPLTVTSAQKNPTAFYLCASSLAASMNTEAFFGQGTRLTVV.

V usage is TRBV27 and J usage is TRBJ2-3; D remains ambiguous. Between the trimmed V and J ends, which lost 2 bases and 3 bases, there was a span of 18 bases. The CDR3 is 17 residues long. CDR1 and CDR2 from the germline V gene are MNHEY and SMNVEV (reference sequence). CDR3 amino acids: CASSLNFDTLRTDTQYF. The DNA of the CDR3 is TGTGCCAGCAGTTTAAACTTCGACACGTTAAGAACAGATACGCAGTATTTT.

The chain combines TRBV28 with TRBJ2-3; D unresolved. Trimming shortened V by 5 bases and J by 2 bases, and 11 bases separated the two germline ends. This CDR3 contains 14 residues. Germline lookup yields CDR1 MDHEN and CDR2 SYDVKM. The CDR3 DNA sequence: TGTGCCAGCAGTCCCTCCCTACCCACAGATACGCAGTATTTT. This encodes CASSPSLPTDTQYF. Full variable domain (outside the CDR3, taken from reference TRBV28 and TRBJ2-3): DVKVTQSSRYLVKRTGEKVFLECVQDMDHENMFWYRQDPGLGLRLIYFSYDVKMKEKGDIPEGYSVSREKKERFSLILESASTNQTSMYLCASSPSLPTDTQYFGPGTRLTVL.

CDR3 sequence reads: CASRRDTNYEQYF. CDR3 bases: TGTGCCAGCAGGAGGGACACCAACTACGAGCAGTACTTC. The genes are TRBV2 and TRBJ2-7; perhaps TRBD1 as D (6 bases). The CDR3 runs 13 residues. The germline V gene has CDR1 SNHLY and CDR2 FYNNEI. V lost 6 bases to trimming and J lost 3 bases, with 12 bases between them.

This rearrangement joins TRBV5-4 to TRBJ2-7; D might be TRBD1 (5 bases). V lost 1 base and J 5 bases, leaving 16 bases between the germline ends. From germline, CDR1 is SGHNT and CDR2 YYREEE (reference sequence). This CDR3 has 15 residues. CDR3 sequence: CASSLQGAEYHEQYF. The CDR3 DNA follows: TGTGCCAGCAGCTTGCAGGGCGCAGAGTATCACGAGCAGTACTTC.

V gene TRBV14 combines with J gene TRBJ2-3; tentatively, D is TRBD1 (5 bases). The V gene lost 0 bases and the J gene lost 3 bases, with 16 bases spanning the gap. The length of the CDR3 is 17 residues. Germline V lookup: CDR1 SGHDN, CDR2 FVKESK. The chain's CDR3 is CASSQEFGAYQTDTQYF. CDR3 sequence (DNA): TGTGCCAGCAGCCAAGAATTTGGGGCCTACCAGACAGATACGCAGTATTTT.

The J gene is TRBJ2-3, the V gene TRBV15; TRBD1 matches 7 bases. Germline CDR1 is LNHNV and CDR2 is YYDKDF (reference sequence). J lost 5 bases, V lost 0 bases, and 14 bases had no gene match. The CDR3 spans 18 residues. This chain's CDR3 is CATSREYPGQNLGDTQYF. The DNA for the CDR3 is TGTGCCACCAGCAGAGAATACCCGGGACAGAACCTAGGAGATACGCAGTATTTT.

The chain carries TRBV28 and TRBJ2-3, with TRBD1 identical over 10 bases. V lost 2 bases and J lost 0; bases outside the gene matches: 5. Germline V gene sequence: CDR1 MDHEN, CDR2 SYDVKM. The CDR3 runs 17 residues. CDR3 bases: TGTGCCAGCAGTTTAGGGGACAGGGGATCTAGCACAGATACGCAGTATTTT. This sequence encodes CASSLGDRGSSTDTQYF.

The gene calls are TRBV29-1 and TRBJ2-7; 12 bases fit TRBD2. With V trimmed by 4 bases and J by 4 bases, 11 bases remained unmatched. Germline lookup yields CDR1 SQVTM and CDR2 ANQGSEA. CDR3 length: 16 amino acids. CDR3 nucleotides: TGCAGCGTTGTCGGGTACACCGGGACTAGCGGGTACGAGCAGTACTTC. Protein product: CSVVGYTGTSGYEQYF.

The chain is built from TRBV7-9 and TRBJ2-5; 9 bases agree with TRBD2. The length of the CDR3 is 16 residues. Trimming took 2 bases from V and 5 from J; bases not matched to a gene: 9. Germline V lookup: CDR1 SEHNR, CDR2 FQNEAQ (reference sequence). The DNA for the CDR3 is TGTGCCAGCAGCTTAACCGCTAGCGGGATCTGGGAGACCCAGTACTTC. This sequence encodes CASSLTASGIWETQYF.

Of note for this clone: Other DNA sequences in this sample translate to the same CDR3. The gene calls are TRBV9 and TRBJ2-3; TRBD1 is a possible D gene (6 bases). Germline lookup yields CDR1 SGDLS and CDR2 YYNGEE. V dropped 0 bases and J dropped 0 bases, with 8 bases sitting between them. The CDR3 consists of 15 residues. CDR3 nucleotide sequence: TGTGCCAGCAGCGTAGTGGGGGCTAGCACAGATACGCAGTATTTT. This translates into CASSVVGASTDTQYF.

J is TRBJ2-7 and V is TRBV10-2; 7 bases are a match to TRBD2. Germline CDR1 and CDR2: WSHSY and SAAADI. V shed 1 base, J shed 5 bases, and the junction held 5 bases outside the gene matches. The CDR3 is 14 amino acids. The CDR3 protein is CASSEWDYKDEQYF. In DNA form, the CDR3 reads TGCGCCAGCAGTGAGTGGGACTATAAGGACGAGCAGTACTTC.